This TCR beta chain comes out of a study of technical replicates of blood from a handful of donors. V shed 5 bases, J shed 4 bases, and the junction held 9 bases outside the gene matches. The CDR3 has 15 amino acids. The V gene's germline CDR1 is SGHTA and CDR2 FQGTGA. Clones were sequenced by immunoSEQ multiplex PCR, and TCRdb holds only the in-frame ones, with some missing. The sample consists of 80,000 to 85,000 clones, 89% of them appearing once. Sequencing was carried out using T cells isolated from PBMCs. The clonotype originates from a human donor in good health. The chain joins TRBV7-3 to TRBJ1-2; TRBD1 aligns across 8 bases. The CDR3 sequence is CASSQGGQGPYGYTF. The CDR3 DNA is TGTGCCAGCAGCCAAGGCGGACAGGGCCCCTATGGCTACACCTTC.